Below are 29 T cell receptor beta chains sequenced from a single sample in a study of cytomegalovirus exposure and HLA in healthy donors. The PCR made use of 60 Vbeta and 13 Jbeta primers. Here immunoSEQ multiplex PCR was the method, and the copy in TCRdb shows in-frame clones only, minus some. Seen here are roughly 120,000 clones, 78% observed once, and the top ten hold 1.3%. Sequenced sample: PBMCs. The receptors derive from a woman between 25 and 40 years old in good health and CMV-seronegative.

CDR3 sequence: CACGQGPNQPQHF. The CDR3 DNA reads as TGTGCCTGCGGACAGGGTCCCAATCAGCCCCAGCATTTT. The gene calls are TRBV30 and TRBJ1-5; 8 nucleotides align to TRBD1. Per the germline V gene, CDR1 is GTSNPN and CDR2 is SVGIG (reference sequence). J gave up 3 bases and V 6 bases, and 4 bases lay outside the gene matches. The length of the CDR3 is 13 residues.

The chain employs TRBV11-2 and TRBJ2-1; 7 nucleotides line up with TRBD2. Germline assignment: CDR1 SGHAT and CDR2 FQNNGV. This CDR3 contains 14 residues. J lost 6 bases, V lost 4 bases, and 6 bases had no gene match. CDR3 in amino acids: CASSSRGLVNEQFF. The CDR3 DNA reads TGTGCCAGCAGCTCCCGAGGACTAGTCAATGAGCAGTTCTTC.

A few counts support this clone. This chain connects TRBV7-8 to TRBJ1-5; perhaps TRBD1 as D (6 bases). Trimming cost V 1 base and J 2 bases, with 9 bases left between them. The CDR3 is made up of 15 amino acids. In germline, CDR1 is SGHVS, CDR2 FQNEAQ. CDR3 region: CASSLDRAGNQPQHF. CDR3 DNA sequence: TGTGCCAGCAGCTTAGACAGGGCGGGCAATCAGCCCCAGCATTTT.

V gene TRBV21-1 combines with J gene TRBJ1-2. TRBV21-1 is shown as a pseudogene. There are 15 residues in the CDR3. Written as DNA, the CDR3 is TGTGCCAGCATTGCCTCTCTCGGGAAAAACTATGGCTACACCTTC. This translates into CASIASLGKNYGYTF.

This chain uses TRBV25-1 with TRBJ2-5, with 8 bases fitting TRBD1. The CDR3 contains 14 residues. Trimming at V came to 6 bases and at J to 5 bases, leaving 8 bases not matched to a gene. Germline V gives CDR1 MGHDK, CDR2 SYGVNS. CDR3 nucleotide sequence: TGTGCCAGCAGGTTCGGGGACAGGTCGGAGACCCAGTACTTC. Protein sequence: CASRFGDRSETQYF.

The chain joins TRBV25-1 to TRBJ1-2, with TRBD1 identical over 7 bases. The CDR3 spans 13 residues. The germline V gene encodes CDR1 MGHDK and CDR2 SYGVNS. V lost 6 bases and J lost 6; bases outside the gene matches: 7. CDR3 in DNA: TGTGCCAGCAGCCGTACTAGGGGGCATGGCTACACCTTC. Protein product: CASSRTRGHGYTF.

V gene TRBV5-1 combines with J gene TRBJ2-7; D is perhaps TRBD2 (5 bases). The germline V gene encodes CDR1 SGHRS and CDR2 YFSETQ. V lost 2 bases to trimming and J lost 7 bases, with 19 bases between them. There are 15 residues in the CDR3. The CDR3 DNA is TGCGCCAGCAGCTTTACTAGACCCTTGGGAGAGGAGCAGTACTTC. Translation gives CASSFTRPLGEEQYF.

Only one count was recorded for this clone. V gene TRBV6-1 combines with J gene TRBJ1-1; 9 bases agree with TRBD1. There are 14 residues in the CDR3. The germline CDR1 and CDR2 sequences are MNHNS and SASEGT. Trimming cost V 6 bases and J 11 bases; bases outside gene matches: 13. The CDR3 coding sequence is TGTGCCAGCAGGGAGATGGGACAGGGCCGAAGCGCTTTCTTT. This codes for CASREMGQGRSAFF.

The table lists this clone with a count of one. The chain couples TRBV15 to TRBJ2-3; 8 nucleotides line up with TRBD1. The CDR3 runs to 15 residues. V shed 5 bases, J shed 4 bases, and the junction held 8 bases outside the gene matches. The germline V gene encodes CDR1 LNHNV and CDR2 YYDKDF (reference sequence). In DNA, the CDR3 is TGTGCCACCAGCGTGAGGACAGGGAGCGCAGATACGCAGTATTTT. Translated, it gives CATSVRTGSADTQYF.

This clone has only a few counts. The CDR3 DNA reads TGTGCCAGCGGACAGGAAGGTCCCTACGAGCAGTACTTC. This encodes CASGQEGPYEQYF. The chain carries TRBV28 and TRBJ2-7; 7 bases map to TRBD1. Germline V lookup: CDR1 MDHEN, CDR2 SYDVKM. With 8 bases clipped from V and 2 bases from J, the junction kept 6 bases outside the gene matches. The CDR3 runs to 13 residues.

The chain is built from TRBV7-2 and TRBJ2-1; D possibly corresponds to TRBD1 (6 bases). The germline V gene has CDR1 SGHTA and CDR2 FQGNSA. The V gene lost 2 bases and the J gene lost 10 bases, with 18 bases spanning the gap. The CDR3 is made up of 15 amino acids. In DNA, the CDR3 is TGTGCCAGCAGCTTAAGACAAACAGGGCCCGGGGAGCAGTTCTTC. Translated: CASSLRQTGPGEQFF. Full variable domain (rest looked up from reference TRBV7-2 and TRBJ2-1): GAGVSQSPSNKVTEKGKDVELRCDPISGHTALYWYRQSLGQGLEFLIYFQGNSAPDKSGLPSDRFSAERTGGSVSTLTIQRTQQEDSAVYLCASSLRQTGPGEQFFGPGTRLTVL.

This chain's CDR3 is CAISEGGTANYGYTF. The DNA for the CDR3 is TGTGCCATCAGTGAGGGGGGGACAGCAAACTATGGCTACACCTTC. The V and J genes are TRBV10-3 and TRBJ1-2, with 7 bases that match TRBD1. This CDR3 contains 15 residues. V was pared by 2 bases and J by 2 bases, with 5 bases of the junction left unmatched. In germline, CDR1 is ENHRY, CDR2 SYGVKD.

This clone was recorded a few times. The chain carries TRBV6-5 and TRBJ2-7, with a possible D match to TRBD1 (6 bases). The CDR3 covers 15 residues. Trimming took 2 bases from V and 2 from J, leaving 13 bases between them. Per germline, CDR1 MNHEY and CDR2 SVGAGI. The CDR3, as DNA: TGTGCCAGCAGTTACGGGGACATTACTACCTACGAGCAGTACTTC. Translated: CASSYGDITTYEQYF.

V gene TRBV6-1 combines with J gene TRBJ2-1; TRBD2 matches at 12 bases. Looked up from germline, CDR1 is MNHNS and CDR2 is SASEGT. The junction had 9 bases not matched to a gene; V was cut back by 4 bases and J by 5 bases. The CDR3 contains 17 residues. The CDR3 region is CASSAPRLAGVNNEQFF. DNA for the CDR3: TGTGCCAGCAGTGCCCCAAGACTAGCGGGAGTCAACAATGAGCAGTTCTTC.

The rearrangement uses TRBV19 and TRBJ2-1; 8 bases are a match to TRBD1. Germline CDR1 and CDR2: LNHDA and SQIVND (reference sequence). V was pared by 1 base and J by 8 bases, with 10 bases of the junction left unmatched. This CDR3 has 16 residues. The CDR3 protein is CASSIVAPGGLDEQFF. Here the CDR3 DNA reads TGTGCCAGTAGTATAGTCGCCCCAGGGGGCCTCGATGAGCAGTTCTTC.

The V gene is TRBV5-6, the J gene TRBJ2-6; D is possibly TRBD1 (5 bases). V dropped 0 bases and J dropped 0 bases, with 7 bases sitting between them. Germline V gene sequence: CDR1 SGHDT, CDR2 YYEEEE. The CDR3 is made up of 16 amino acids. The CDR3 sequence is CASSLATGSGANVLTF. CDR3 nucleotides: TGTGCCAGCAGCTTGGCTACAGGCTCTGGGGCCAACGTCCTGACTTTC.

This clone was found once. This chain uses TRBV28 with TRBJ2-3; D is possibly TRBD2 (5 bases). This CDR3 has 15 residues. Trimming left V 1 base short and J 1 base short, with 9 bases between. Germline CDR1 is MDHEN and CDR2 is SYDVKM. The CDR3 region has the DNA TGTGCCAGCAGTTTATCCGCGCGGGGCACAGATACGCAGTATTTT. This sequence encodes CASSLSARGTDTQYF.

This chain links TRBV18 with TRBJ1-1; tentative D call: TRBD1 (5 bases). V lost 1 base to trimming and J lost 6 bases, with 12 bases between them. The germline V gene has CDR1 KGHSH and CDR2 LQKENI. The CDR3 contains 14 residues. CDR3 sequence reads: CASSPQGRAAEAFF. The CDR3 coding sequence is TGTGCCAGCTCACCACAGGGGAGGGCCGCTGAAGCTTTCTTT. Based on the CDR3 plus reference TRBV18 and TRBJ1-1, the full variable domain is NAGVMQNPRHLVRRRGQEARLRCSPMKGHSHVYWYRQLPEEGLKFMVYLQKENIIDESGMPKERFSAEFPKEGPSILRIQQVVRGDSAAYFCASSPQGRAAEAFFGQGTRLTVV.

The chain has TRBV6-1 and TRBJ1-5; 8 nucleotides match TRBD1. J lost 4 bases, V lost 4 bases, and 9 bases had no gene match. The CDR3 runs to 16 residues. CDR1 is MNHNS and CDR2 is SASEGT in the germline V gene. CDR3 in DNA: TGTGCCAGCAGTGCCCGTGGACAGGGAAAGAATCAGCCCCAGCATTTT. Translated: CASSARGQGKNQPQHF.

The CDR3 nucleotides read TGCGCCAGCAGCCAAGTTGCAGCTAATGAAAAACTGTTTTTT. Encoded protein: CASSQVAANEKLFF. J is TRBJ1-4 and V is TRBV4-1; D call uncertain. Germline CDR1 is MGHRA and CDR2 is YSYEKL. CDR3 size: 14 residues. V dropped 1 base and J dropped 3 bases, with 6 bases sitting between them.

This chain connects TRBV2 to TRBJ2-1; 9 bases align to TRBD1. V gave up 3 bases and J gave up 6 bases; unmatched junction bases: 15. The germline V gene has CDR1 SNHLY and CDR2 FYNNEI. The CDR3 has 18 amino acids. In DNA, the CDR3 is TGTGCCAGCAGTGAGAGGTCCCCTACGGGACAGGGAGGCAATGAGCAGTTCTTC. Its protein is CASSERSPTGQGGNEQFF.

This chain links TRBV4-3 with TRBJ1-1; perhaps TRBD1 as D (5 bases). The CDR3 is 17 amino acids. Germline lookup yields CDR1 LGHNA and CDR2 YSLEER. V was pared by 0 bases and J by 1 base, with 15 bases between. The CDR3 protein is CASSQDRGGAENTEAFF. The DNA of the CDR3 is TGCGCCAGCAGCCAAGATCGGGGAGGGGCTGAGAACACTGAAGCTTTCTTT.

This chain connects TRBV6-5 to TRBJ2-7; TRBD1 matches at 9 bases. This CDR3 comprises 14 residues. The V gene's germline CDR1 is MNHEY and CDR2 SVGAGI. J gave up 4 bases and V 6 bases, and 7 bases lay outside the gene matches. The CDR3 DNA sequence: TGTGCCAGCAGCTTGGGGGACAGGGCTTACGAGCAGTACTTC. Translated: CASSLGDRAYEQYF.

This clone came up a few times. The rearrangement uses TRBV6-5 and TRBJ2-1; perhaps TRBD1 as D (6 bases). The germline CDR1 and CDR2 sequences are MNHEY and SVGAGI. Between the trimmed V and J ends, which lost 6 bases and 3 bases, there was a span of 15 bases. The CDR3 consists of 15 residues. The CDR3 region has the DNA TGTGCCAGCAGCACCCCTCGGGGACACTACAATGAGCAGTTCTTC. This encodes CASSTPRGHYNEQFF.

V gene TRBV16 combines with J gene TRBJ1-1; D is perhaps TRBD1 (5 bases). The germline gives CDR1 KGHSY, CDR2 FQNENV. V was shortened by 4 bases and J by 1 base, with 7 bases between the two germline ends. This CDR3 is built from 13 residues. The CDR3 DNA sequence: TGTGCCAGCAGCCTTCAGGGGAACACTGAAGCTTTCTTT. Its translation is CASSLQGNTEAFF.

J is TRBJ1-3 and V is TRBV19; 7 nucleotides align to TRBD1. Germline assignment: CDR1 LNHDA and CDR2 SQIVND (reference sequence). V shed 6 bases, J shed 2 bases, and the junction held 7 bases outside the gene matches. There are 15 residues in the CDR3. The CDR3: CASSRQGVTGNTIYF. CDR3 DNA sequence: TGTGCCAGTAGCCGACAGGGTGTCACTGGAAACACCATATATTTT.

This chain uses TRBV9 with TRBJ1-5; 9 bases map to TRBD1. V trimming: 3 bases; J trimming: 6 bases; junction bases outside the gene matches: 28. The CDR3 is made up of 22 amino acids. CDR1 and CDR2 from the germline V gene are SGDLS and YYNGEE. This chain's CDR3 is CASSGGPGQGLVVSGSGQPQHF. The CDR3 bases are TGTGCCAGCAGCGGAGGACCGGGACAGGGATTGGTGGTCAGTGGGAGCGGTCAGCCCCAGCATTTT.

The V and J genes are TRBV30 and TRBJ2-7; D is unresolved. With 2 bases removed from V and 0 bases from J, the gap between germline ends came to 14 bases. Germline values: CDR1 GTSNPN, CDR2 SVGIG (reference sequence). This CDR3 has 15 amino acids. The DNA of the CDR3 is TGTGCCTGGAGTACCCCCCGGGTACTCTCCTACGAGCAGTACTTC. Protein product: CAWSTPRVLSYEQYF.

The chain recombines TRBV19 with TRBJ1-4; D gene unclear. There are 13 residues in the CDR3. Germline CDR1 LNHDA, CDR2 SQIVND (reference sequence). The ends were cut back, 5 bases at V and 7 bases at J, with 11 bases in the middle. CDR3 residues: CASSAGISEKLFF. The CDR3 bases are TGTGCCAGTAGTGCCGGGATAAGTGAAAAACTGTTTTTT.